Listed below are T cell receptor beta chains from one sample, sequenced in a study of breast tumors, draining lymph nodes, adjacent tissues. TCRdb ran MiXCR on the multiplex PCR reads and lists one entry per CDR3 protein. Here the sample spans around 16,000 distinct CDR3 sequences, under 60% being singletons. Sequenced sample: tumor-adjacent breast tissue. Receptor source: a female donor with breast cancer. Some clones in this sample may be carry-over from other donors' samples. The CDR3 runs from the conserved cysteine through the conserved F or W. A D gene is named only where the DNA matches it firmly. The size entry is marked missing in some rows and otherwise reads once, few, many or a size class.

TRBD1,TRBJ1-6,-,TRBV2,TGTGCCAGCAGGGAGGGACAGCCATTGGTATCACTCCTCCACTTT,CASREGQPLVSLLHF
TRBD1,TRBJ1-2,once,TRBV7-2,TGTGCCAGCAGCTTAGCTCCGGGACAGGTACCGACTGGCTACACCTTC,CASSLAPGQVPTGYTF
TRBD1,TRBJ1-2,-,TRBV2,TGTGCCAGCAGGCGACAGGGGTATGGCTACACCTTC,CASRRQGYGYTF
TRBD1,TRBJ1-6,-,TRBV6-5,TGTGCCAGCAGTTTCGCCGGGACAGGGTTCATCTTAGGTTCACCCCTCCACTTT,CASSFAGTGFILGSPLHF
-,TRBJ2-2,-,TRBV13,TGTGCCAGCAGCAAACCTGTTGGCGGGGAGCTGTTTTTT,CASSKPVGGELFF
TRBD2,TRBJ2-1,-,TRBV5-6,TGTGCCAGCAGCCCGGGACTAGTGGGAGTCAGCGACAATGAGCAGTTCTTC,CASSPGLVGVSDNEQFF
-,TRBJ2-7,medium-sized,TRBV6-5,TGTGCCAGCAGCCGGGGCCACTACGAGCAGTACTTC,CASSRGHYEQYF
TRBD2,TRBJ2-7,-,TRBV20-1,TGCAGTGCTCTCGGACTAGCGGGAGTATACGAGCAGTACTTC,CSALGLAGVYEQYF
-,TRBJ2-3,many,TRBV9,TGTGCCAGCACCCGGGGGCCCACAGATACGCAGTATTTT,CASTRGPTDTQYF
-,TRBJ2-5,many,TRBV4-1,TGCGCCAGCAGCCAAGGTGGGAGTTCGGAGACCCAGTACTTC,CASSQGGSSETQYF
-,TRBJ1-5,many,TRBV28,TGTGCCAGCAGTTTACTACAGGGTCAGCCCCAGCATTTT,CASSLLQGQPQHF
TRBD1,TRBJ1-2,many,TRBV28,TGTGCCAGCACAATAGCAGGGACAGGGATGTTTGGCTACACCTTC,CASTIAGTGMFGYTF
-,TRBJ1-2,-,TRBV7-9,TGTGCCAGCAGAAATTCGTTGGGTAACTATGGCTACACCTTC,CASRNSLGNYGYTF
TRBD2,TRBJ2-3,-,TRBV7-9,TGTGCCAGCAGCGGGACTAGCGGGGGGGCCGAAGCGCAGTATTTT,CASSGTSGGAEAQYF
-,TRBJ1-5,-,TRBV7-2,TGTGCCAGCAGCACGGGGGGGGCAGGTCAGCCCCAGCATTTT,CASSTGGAGQPQHF
TRBD1,TRBJ1-5,many,TRBV4-3,TGCGCCAGCAGCCAAAGGGCGGGACAGGGAGATCAGCCCCAGCATTTT,CASSQRAGQGDQPQHF
-,TRBJ1-5,-,TRBV20-1,TGCAGTGCTAGACCAGACAGTATACCAAATCAGCCCCAGCATTTT,CSARPDSIPNQPQHF
-,TRBJ2-7,few,TRBV3-2,TGCGCCAGCAGCCAAGGTCGCCTAGCGGGGAGCGCCTACGAGCAGTACTTC,CASSQGRLAGSAYEQYF
-,TRBJ2-2,-,TRBV14,TGTGCCAGCAGCCAAGACAGGGGTCGGACCGGGGAGCTGTTTTTT,CASSQDRGRTGELFF
TRBD2,TRBJ2-1,-,TRBV7-2,TGTGCCAGCAGCAAAGACCTAGCGGGAGCAATTAATGAGCAGTTCTTC,CASSKDLAGAINEQFF
-,TRBJ1-1,many,TRBV7-6,TGTGCCAGCAGCCGTCGACAGAACACTGAAGCTTTCTTT,CASSRRQNTEAFF
TRBD2,TRBJ2-3,-,TRBV7-2,TGTGCCAGCAGCTTAGCAGCGGGAGAGGCAGATACGCAGTATTTT,CASSLAAGEADTQYF
TRBD2,TRBJ2-3,-,TRBV15,TGTGCCACCAGCAGCGAAGGGACTAGCGGAGGTTCAGATACGCAGTATTTT,CATSSEGTSGGSDTQYF
TRBD2,TRBJ2-3,-,TRBV6-4,TGTGCCAGCAGTGAGGAGGGACTAGCGGATACGCAGTATTTT,CASSEEGLADTQYF
TRBD2,TRBJ2-7,-,TRBV25-1,TGTGCCAGCAGTGAATGGGGTAGCGGGAGCTCCTACGAGCAGTACTTC,CASSEWGSGSSYEQYF
TRBD2,TRBJ2-3,-,TRBV11-2,TGTGCCAGCAGCCTGGGACTAGGCACCCATACGCAGTATTTC,CASSLGLGTHTQYF
TRBD2,TRBJ2-5,medium-sized,TRBV7-9,TGTGCCAGCAGCTGGACCCTAGCGGGGATTCAAGAGACCCAGTACTTC,CASSWTLAGIQETQYF
-,TRBJ1-2,-,TRBV29-1,TGCAGCGTCGAGGGTGACTATGGCTACACCTTC,CSVEGDYGYTF
TRBD2,TRBJ2-7,few,TRBV7-3,TGTGCCAGCAGCTTAGCGGGAGAAGGCGAGCAGTACTTC,CASSLAGEGEQYF
TRBD2,TRBJ2-1,many,TRBV6-1,TGTGCCAGCAGTGTCCCTAGCGGGAGGGCCCCGGATGAGCAGTTCTTC,CASSVPSGRAPDEQFF
-,TRBJ2-2,-,TRBV6-1,TGTGCCAGCATCCTCACGGGGCTTCTCACCGGGGAGCTGTTTTTT,CASILTGLLTGELFF
-,TRBJ1-1,-,TRBV27,TGTGCCAGCCGTTTGGGTGTTGAAGCTTTCTTT,CASRLGVEAFF
-,TRBJ1-1,many,TRBV7-3,TGTGCCAGCAGCCAAAATGGGGGGGGGAACACTGAAGCTTTCTTT,CASSQNGGGNTEAFF
-,TRBJ2-3,once,TRBV24-1,TGTGCCACCAGTGAAGATTCGGGGCCACTAGATACGCAGTATTTT,CATSEDSGPLDTQYF
-,TRBJ1-4,many,TRBV2,TGTGCCAGCAGTCTGGAAGGCTATAATGAAAAACTGTTTTTT,CASSLEGYNEKLFF
TRBD2,TRBJ2-7,-,TRBV5-1,TGCGCCAGCAGCTTGGCGACCGGACTAGCGGACAGCTCCTACGAGCAGTACTTC,CASSLATGLADSSYEQYF
TRBD1,TRBJ2-2,few,TRBV29-1,TGCAGCGCCAGGACAGGGGTAGACACCGGGGAGCTGTTTTTT,CSARTGVDTGELFF
TRBD2,TRBJ2-3,-,TRBV19,TGTGCCAGTAGTTCCTCGGGACTAGCGGGAGCAACAGATACGCAGTATTTT,CASSSSGLAGATDTQYF
-,TRBJ2-1,medium-sized,TRBV7-9,TGTGCCAGCAGCTTAGGGTGGCTCAACTACAATGAGCAGTTCTTC,CASSLGWLNYNEQFF
-,TRBJ1-4,-,TRBV11-2,TGTGCCAGCAGCTTAGACACACTCGACTCAAGAATTAATGAAAAACTGTTTTTT,CASSLDTLDSRINEKLFF
TRBD1,TRBJ1-1,many,TRBV5-1,TGCGCCAGCAGCTTACAGGGGAACATGAACACTGAAGCTTTCTTT,CASSLQGNMNTEAFF
-,TRBJ2-3,many,TRBV5-1,TGCGCCAGCAGGGGCCTACCTAGCACAGATACGCAGTATTTT,CASRGLPSTDTQYF
-,TRBJ2-7,-,TRBV7-9,TGTGCCAGCAGCTCCGCGGGACCAATTAATGAGCAGTACTTC,CASSSAGPINEQYF
TRBD1,TRBJ2-3,once,TRBV10-3,TGTGCCGTCAGTGGGACAGGAAAAACAGATACGCAGTATTTT,CAVSGTGKTDTQYF
TRBD1,TRBJ1-4,once,TRBV10-1,TGCGCCAGCAGTGACTCCGGGACAGGGGAGGAAAAACTGTTTTTT,CASSDSGTGEEKLFF
TRBD1,TRBJ2-1,many,TRBV2,TGTGCCAGCAGATCAGGACAGGGCGACTACAATGAGCAGTTCTTC,CASRSGQGDYNEQFF
-,TRBJ2-7,-,TRBV7-2,TGTGCCAGCAGCTTAGCCGGAGGTCCTGTCTACGAGCAGTACTTC,CASSLAGGPVYEQYF
-,TRBJ2-5,many,TRBV12-5,TGTGCTAGTGGGATAGAGACCCAGTACTTC,CASGIETQYF
-,TRBJ1-1,many,TRBV11-3,TGTGCCAGCAGCTTAAATGTACGAACTGAAGCTTTCTTT,CASSLNVRTEAFF
TRBD2,TRBJ2-3,-,TRBV12-3/TRBV12-4,TGTGCTAGTGATTTGGGGACTAGCCGCACAGATACGCAGTATTTT,CASDLGTSRTDTQYF
-,TRBJ2-5,medium-sized,TRBV19,TGTGCCAGTAGCCAGACGTCGACAGATTACCAAGAGACCCAGTACTTC,CASSQTSTDYQETQYF
-,TRBJ1-2,-,TRBV19,TGTGCCAGTAGTATGACACAGATCTATGGCTACACCTTC,CASSMTQIYGYTF
-,TRBJ2-7,many,TRBV11-3,TGTGCCAGCAGCCCCGGGGGCAAGGCCTACGAGCAGTACTTC,CASSPGGKAYEQYF
-,TRBJ2-3,once,TRBV20-1,TGCAGTGCCAGCACCGAGGCGGGACAAACAGATACGCAGTATTTT,CSASTEAGQTDTQYF